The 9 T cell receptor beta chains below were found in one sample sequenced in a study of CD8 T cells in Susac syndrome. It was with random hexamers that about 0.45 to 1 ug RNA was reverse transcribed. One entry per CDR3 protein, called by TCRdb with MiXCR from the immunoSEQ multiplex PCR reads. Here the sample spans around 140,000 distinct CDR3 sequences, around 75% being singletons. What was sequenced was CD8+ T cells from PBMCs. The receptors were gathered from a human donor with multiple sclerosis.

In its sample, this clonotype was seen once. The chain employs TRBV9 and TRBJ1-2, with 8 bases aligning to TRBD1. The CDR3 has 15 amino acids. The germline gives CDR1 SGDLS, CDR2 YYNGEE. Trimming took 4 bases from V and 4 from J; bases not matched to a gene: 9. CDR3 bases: TGTGCCAGCAGCACACCCAGGGGGCTCGGCTATGGCTACACCTTC. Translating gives CASSTPRGLGYGYTF.

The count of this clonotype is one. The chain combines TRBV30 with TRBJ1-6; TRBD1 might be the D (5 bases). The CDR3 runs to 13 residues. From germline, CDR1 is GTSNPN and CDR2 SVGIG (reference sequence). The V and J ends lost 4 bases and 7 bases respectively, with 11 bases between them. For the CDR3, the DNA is TGTGCCTGGATGAAGGGGTACAATTCACCCCTCCACTTT. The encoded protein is CAWMKGYNSPLHF.

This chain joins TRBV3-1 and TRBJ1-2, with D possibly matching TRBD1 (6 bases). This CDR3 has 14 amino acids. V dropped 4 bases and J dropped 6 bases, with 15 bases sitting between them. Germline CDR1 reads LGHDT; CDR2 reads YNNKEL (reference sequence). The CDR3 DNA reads TGTGCCAGCAGCCCAACGAACAGGGAAAATGGCTACACCTTC. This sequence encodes CASSPTNRENGYTF.

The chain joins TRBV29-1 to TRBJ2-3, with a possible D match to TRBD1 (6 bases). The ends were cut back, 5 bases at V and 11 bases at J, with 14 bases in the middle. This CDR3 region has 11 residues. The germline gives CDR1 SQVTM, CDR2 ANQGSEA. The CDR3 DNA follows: TGCAGCGTTAGAGGGGGAGCTTTGCAGTATTTT. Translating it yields CSVRGGALQYF.

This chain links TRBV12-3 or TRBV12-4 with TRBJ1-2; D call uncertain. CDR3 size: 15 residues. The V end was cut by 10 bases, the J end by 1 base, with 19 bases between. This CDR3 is CAIARMDNFNYGYTF. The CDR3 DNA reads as TGTGCCATCGCCCGTATGGATAACTTTAACTATGGCTACACCTTC.

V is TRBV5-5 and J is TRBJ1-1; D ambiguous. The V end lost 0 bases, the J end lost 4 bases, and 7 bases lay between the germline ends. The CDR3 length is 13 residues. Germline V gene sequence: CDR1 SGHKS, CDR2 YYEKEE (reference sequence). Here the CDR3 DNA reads TGTGCCAGCAGCTTGGGAGGGCTCACTGAAGCTTTCTTT. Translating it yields CASSLGGLTEAFF.

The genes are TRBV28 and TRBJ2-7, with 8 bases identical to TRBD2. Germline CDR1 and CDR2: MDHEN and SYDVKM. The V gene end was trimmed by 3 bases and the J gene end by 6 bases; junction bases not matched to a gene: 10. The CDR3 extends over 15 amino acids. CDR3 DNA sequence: TGTGCCAGCAGTTTTAGAGGGACTAGAAGCCGCGAGCAGTACTTC. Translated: CASSFRGTRSREQYF.

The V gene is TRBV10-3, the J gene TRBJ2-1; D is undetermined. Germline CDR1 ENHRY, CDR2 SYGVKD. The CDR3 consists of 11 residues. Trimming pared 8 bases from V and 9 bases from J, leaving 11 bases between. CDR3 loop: CAIGVALEQFF. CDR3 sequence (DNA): TGTGCCATCGGGGTGGCGCTTGAGCAGTTCTTC.

The CDR3: CASSQTGGLPYEQYF. The CDR3 DNA sequence: TGTGCCAGCAGTCAGACAGGGGGCTTACCCTACGAGCAGTACTTC. V usage is TRBV27 and J usage is TRBJ2-7; 10 bases map to TRBD1. CDR1 is MNHEY, CDR2 SMNVEV, per germline (reference sequence). With 5 bases clipped from V and 2 bases from J, the junction kept 6 bases outside the gene matches. The length of the CDR3 is 15 residues.